One and the same sample provided the 22 T cell receptor beta chains below, sequenced in a study of blood T cell repertoires in COVID-19. Data came from immunoSEQ multiplex PCR; TCRdb stores just in-frame clones and leaves some out. The table has roughly 150,000 clones, 75% to 90% seen once. Sequencing used peripheral blood. The receptors originated from a woman in her sixties or seventies with active COVID-19.

The genes are TRBV19 and TRBJ2-1; no definite D call. Trimming left V 3 bases short and J 9 bases short, with 6 bases between. This CDR3 contains 11 residues. CDR1 is LNHDA and CDR2 is SQIVND in the germline V gene (reference sequence). CDR3 protein: CASSITGEQFF. CDR3 sequence (DNA): TGTGCCAGTAGTATTACTGGTGAGCAGTTCTTC. The full variable domain, rest sourced from reference TRBV19 and TRBJ2-1, is DGGITQSPKYLFRKEGQNVTLSCEQNLNHDAMYWYRQDPGQGLRLIYYSQIVNDFQKGDIAEGYSVSREKKESFPLTVTSAQKNPTAFYLCASSITGEQFFGPGTRLTVL.

The chain recombines TRBV19 with TRBJ2-1, with 8 bases matching TRBD1. J was trimmed by 0 bases and V by 6 bases; bases with no gene match: 4. The CDR3 contains 15 residues. CDR1 and CDR2 from the germline V gene are LNHDA and SQIVND (reference sequence). The CDR3 sequence is CASRSGQGSYNEQFF. As DNA, the CDR3 is TGTGCCAGTAGGTCCGGACAGGGCTCCTACAATGAGCAGTTCTTC.

The chain combines TRBV7-9 with TRBJ1-5; no clear D. CDR3 length: 15 residues. V dropped 6 bases and J dropped 0 bases, with 12 bases sitting between them. CDR1 and CDR2 from the germline V gene are SEHNR and FQNEAQ (reference sequence). The CDR3 DNA follows: TGTGCCAGCAGTCCTGACGGGAATAGCAATCAGCCCCAGCATTTT. The encoded protein is CASSPDGNSNQPQHF.

V is TRBV18 and J is TRBJ2-7; no clear D gene. With 1 base removed from V and 3 bases from J, the gap between germline ends came to 7 bases. The CDR3 runs 13 residues. CDR1 is KGHSH, CDR2 LQKENI, per germline. CDR3 nucleotide sequence: TGTGCCAGCTCACCACAGCGCGACTACGAGCAGTACTTC. Amino acid sequence: CASSPQRDYEQYF.

The chain has TRBV4-3 and TRBJ2-1; TRBD2 matches 9 bases. The CDR3 totals 20 residues. J was trimmed by 0 bases and V by 0 bases; bases with no gene match: 12. CDR1 is LGHNA, CDR2 YSLEER, per germline. The CDR3 sequence is CASSQDVRLAGLFSYNEQFF. The CDR3 nucleotides are TGCGCCAGCAGCCAAGATGTGAGGCTAGCGGGACTCTTCTCCTACAATGAGCAGTTCTTC.

The rearrangement links TRBV12-3 or TRBV12-4 to TRBJ2-1, with 9 bases identical to TRBD2. The V and J ends lost 3 bases and 13 bases, in that order; junction bases with no gene match: 7. CDR3 length: 13 amino acids. CDR3 region: CASSFILAGLQFF. CDR3 sequence (DNA): TGTGCCAGCAGTTTTATCCTAGCGGGACTCCAGTTCTTC.

Only a few counts were recorded for this clone. This CDR3 reads CASSVRLAGANEQFF. In DNA, the CDR3 is TGTGCCAGCAGCGTACGGCTAGCGGGAGCTAATGAGCAGTTCTTC. The chain uses TRBV9 and TRBJ2-1, with 10 bases matching TRBD2. V lost 1 base and J lost 7; bases outside the gene matches: 5. Germline loops: CDR1 SGDLS, CDR2 YYNGEE. The CDR3 loop spans 15 amino acids.

The rearrangement links TRBV11-2 to TRBJ2-3; tentative D call: TRBD2 (6 bases). Germline CDR1 reads SGHAT; CDR2 reads FQNNGV. The CDR3 loop spans 16 amino acids. The ends were cut back, 1 base at V and 1 base at J, with 12 bases in the middle. In DNA, the CDR3 is TGTGCCAGCAGCTTAGTAGCGGTGAAGCGCACAGATACGCAGTATTTT. Translating gives CASSLVAVKRTDTQYF.

The chain uses TRBV24-1 and TRBJ2-7; the D is unclear. Deletions cut 6 bases from V and 6 bases from J, with 8 bases between. Germline lookup yields CDR1 KGHDR and CDR2 SFDVKD. The CDR3 consists of 11 residues. The CDR3 loop is CATSFLSEQYF. CDR3 sequence (DNA): TGTGCCACCAGTTTCTTGAGCGAGCAGTACTTC.

Notes on this clone: A junction end diverges from the germline sequence, so it may reflect a read error. The J gene is TRBJ2-3, the V gene TRBV4-2, with D possibly matching TRBD2 (6 bases). Per the germline V gene, CDR1 is LGHNA and CDR2 is YNFKEQ. The CDR3 consists of 15 residues. In DNA, the CDR3 is TGTGCCAGCAGACAAGTGGGAGGCCGTACAGATACGCAGTATTTT. This translates into CASRQVGGRTDTQYF.

The V call is TRBV24-1, the J call TRBJ2-2; 12 bases are shared with TRBD1. The CDR3 length is 17 residues. Germline assignment: CDR1 KGHDR and CDR2 SFDVKD. V shed 6 bases, J shed 7 bases, and the junction held 11 bases outside the gene matches. CDR3 bases: TGTGCCACCAGTATCGGGCTGGGGACAGGGGGCAGCGGGGAGCTGTTTTTT. Its translation: CATSIGLGTGGSGELFF.

The chain recombines TRBV4-2 with TRBJ2-1, with a weak D call TRBD2 (5 bases). The CDR3 covers 16 residues. Trimming cost V 5 bases and J 7 bases, with 21 bases left between them. Germline CDR1 and CDR2: LGHNA and YNFKEQ. Written as DNA, the CDR3 is TGTGCCAGCAGCAAACTAGGTTTCCCAGCTTCGAATGAGCAGTTCTTC. As protein: CASSKLGFPASNEQFF.

The V call is TRBV7-2, the J call TRBJ1-1; D gene uncertain. Germline CDR1 and CDR2: SGHTA and FQGNSA. V lost 2 bases to trimming and J lost 2 bases, with 9 bases between them. CDR3 length: 14 residues. CDR3 region: CASSLYSGNTEAFF. The CDR3 nucleotides are TGTGCCAGCAGCTTATACAGCGGCAACACTGAAGCTTTCTTT.

The genes are TRBV20-1 and TRBJ2-1, with 8 bases matching TRBD2. This CDR3 has 15 residues. The germline V gene encodes CDR1 DFQATT and CDR2 SNEGSKA (reference sequence). Trimming at V came to 3 bases and at J to 5 bases, leaving 9 bases not matched to a gene. DNA of the CDR3: TGCAGTGCTAGTTCCGTGACTAGCGTCAACAATGAGCAGTTCTTC. Protein sequence: CSASSVTSVNNEQFF.

This chain joins TRBV28 and TRBJ2-7; no reliable D call. Germline CDR1 reads MDHEN; CDR2 reads SYDVKM. CDR3 length: 14 residues. Trimming took 4 bases from V and 2 from J, leaving 12 bases between them. The CDR3 DNA follows: TGTGCCAGCAGTTCCCGTCGGAGTACCTACGAGCAGTACTTC. Amino acids: CASSSRRSTYEQYF.

The V gene is TRBV24-1, the J gene TRBJ1-2, with TRBD1 as a possible D gene (6 bases). The CDR3 is 11 amino acids. The ends were cut back, 5 bases at V and 13 bases at J, with 13 bases in the middle. From germline, CDR1 is KGHDR and CDR2 SFDVKD. CDR3 nucleotide sequence: TGTGCCACCAGTGCCGGGAGGGGGGTCACCTTC. Its protein is CATSAGRGVTF.

The rearrangement uses TRBV19 and TRBJ1-5; a possible D gene is TRBD1 (5 bases). The germline V gene has CDR1 LNHDA and CDR2 SQIVND (reference sequence). The CDR3 contains 15 residues. With 0 bases removed from V and 6 bases from J, the gap between germline ends came to 12 bases. The CDR3, as DNA: TGTGCCAGTAGTATAGAAGGGGAAGTGGGTCAGCCCCAGCATTTT. Protein sequence: CASSIEGEVGQPQHF.

The chain employs TRBV29-1 and TRBJ2-5; 11 bases agree with TRBD2. CDR1 and CDR2 (germline): SQVTM, ANQGSEA. J gave up 2 bases and V 6 bases, and 8 bases lay outside the gene matches. The CDR3 runs 15 residues. In DNA form, the CDR3 reads TGCAGCGTGGTAAGACTAGCGGGATGGCAAGAGACCCAGTACTTC. This gives the protein CSVVRLAGWQETQYF.

This clone showed up just once. The genes are TRBV7-2 and TRBJ2-2, with D possibly matching TRBD2 (5 bases). Germline V lookup: CDR1 SGHTA, CDR2 FQGNSA. The CDR3 is made up of 14 amino acids. V was trimmed by 1 base and J by 8 bases, leaving 11 bases between them. The CDR3 spells CASSLGLASGELFF. Written as DNA, the CDR3 is TGTGCCAGCAGCTTAGGGCTAGCATCTGGGGAGCTGTTTTTT.

The chain carries TRBV27 and TRBJ1-2; 8 bases are a match to TRBD1. Germline assignment: CDR1 MNHEY and CDR2 SMNVEV (reference sequence). This CDR3 contains 15 residues. The V gene end was trimmed by 5 bases and the J gene end by 4 bases; junction bases not matched to a gene: 9. The CDR3: CASSMTGEGVYGYTF. The CDR3 DNA reads as TGTGCCAGCAGTATGACAGGGGAAGGCGTCTATGGCTACACCTTC.

The DNA of the CDR3 is TGTGCCAGCAGCTCGACAGGGAATTCACCCCTCCACTTT. Translation: CASSSTGNSPLHF. The chain combines TRBV11-1 with TRBJ1-6; 7 bases are a match to TRBD1. The CDR3 covers 13 residues. V lost 4 bases and J lost 7; bases outside the gene matches: 1. The germline V gene encodes CDR1 SGHAT and CDR2 FQDESV (reference sequence).

The chain joins TRBV6-5 to TRBJ2-7; 14 nucleotides line up with TRBD2. CDR1 and CDR2 (germline): MNHEY, SVGAGI. V trimming: 10 bases; J trimming: 4 bases; junction bases outside the gene matches: 9. This CDR3 spans 15 amino acids. CDR3 nucleotide sequence: TGTGCCACCCTTTCCGGGACTAGCGGGAGTTACGAGCAGTACTTC. It specifies CATLSGTSGSYEQYF.